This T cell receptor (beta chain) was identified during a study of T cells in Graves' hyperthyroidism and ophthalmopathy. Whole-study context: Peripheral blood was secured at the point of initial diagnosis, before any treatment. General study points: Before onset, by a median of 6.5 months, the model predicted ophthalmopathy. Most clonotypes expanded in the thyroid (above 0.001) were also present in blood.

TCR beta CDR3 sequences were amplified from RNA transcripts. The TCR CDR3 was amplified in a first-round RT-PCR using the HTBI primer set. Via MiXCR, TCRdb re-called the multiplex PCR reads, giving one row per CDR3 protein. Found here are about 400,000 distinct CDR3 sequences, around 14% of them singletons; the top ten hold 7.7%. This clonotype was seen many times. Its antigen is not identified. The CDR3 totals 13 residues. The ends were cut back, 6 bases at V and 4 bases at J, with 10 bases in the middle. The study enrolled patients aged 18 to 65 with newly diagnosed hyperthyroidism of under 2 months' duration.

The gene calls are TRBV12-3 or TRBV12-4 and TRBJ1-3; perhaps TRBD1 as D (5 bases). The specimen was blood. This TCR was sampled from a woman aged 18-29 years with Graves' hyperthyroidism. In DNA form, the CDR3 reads TGTGCCAGCAGGGGGGTAGGAGGAAACACCATATATTTT. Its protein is CASRGVGGNTIYF.